This TCR beta chain stems from a study of CD8 T cells in ankylosing spondylitis. Between the trimmed V and J ends, which lost 5 bases and 6 bases, there was a span of 16 bases. The CDR3 extends over 14 amino acids. Germline V CDR1 and CDR2: SEHNR, FQNEAQ (reference sequence). Note on this clonotype: The antigen remains undetermined.

Whole-study results and caveats: A TCR beta motif of about 8 highly homologous variants appeared characteristic of ankylosing spondylitis blood.

TCRdb reprocessed the 5' RACE reads with MiXCR, giving one entry per CDR3 protein. The sample includes about 130,000 distinct CDR3 sequences, 5.5% to 7.5% of them seen just once. Input material: blood, either unsorted or a sorted T cell fraction (not recorded which). The chain carries TRBV7-9 and TRBJ1-1; D is ambiguous. This TCR came from a female donor with ankylosing spondylitis or in good health (not recorded which). CDR3 residues: CASSTEEEGPEAFF. In nucleotides, the CDR3 is TGTGCCAGCAGCACGGAGGAAGAGGGCCCTGAAGCTTTCTTT.